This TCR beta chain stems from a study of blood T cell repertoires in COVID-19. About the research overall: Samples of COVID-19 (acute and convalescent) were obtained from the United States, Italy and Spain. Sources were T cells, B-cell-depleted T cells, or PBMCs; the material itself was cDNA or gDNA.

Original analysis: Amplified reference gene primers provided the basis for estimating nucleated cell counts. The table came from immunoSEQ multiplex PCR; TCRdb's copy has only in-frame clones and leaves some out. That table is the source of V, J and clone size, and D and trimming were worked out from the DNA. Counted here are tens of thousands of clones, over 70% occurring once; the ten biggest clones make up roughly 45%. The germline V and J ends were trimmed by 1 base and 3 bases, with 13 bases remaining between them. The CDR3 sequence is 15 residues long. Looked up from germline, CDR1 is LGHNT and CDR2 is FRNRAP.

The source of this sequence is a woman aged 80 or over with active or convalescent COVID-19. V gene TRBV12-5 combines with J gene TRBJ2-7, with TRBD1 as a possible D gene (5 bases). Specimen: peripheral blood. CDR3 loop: CASGLGAGLDYEQYF. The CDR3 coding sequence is TGTGCTAGTGGTTTGGGGGCAGGGTTAGACTACGAGCAGTACTTC.